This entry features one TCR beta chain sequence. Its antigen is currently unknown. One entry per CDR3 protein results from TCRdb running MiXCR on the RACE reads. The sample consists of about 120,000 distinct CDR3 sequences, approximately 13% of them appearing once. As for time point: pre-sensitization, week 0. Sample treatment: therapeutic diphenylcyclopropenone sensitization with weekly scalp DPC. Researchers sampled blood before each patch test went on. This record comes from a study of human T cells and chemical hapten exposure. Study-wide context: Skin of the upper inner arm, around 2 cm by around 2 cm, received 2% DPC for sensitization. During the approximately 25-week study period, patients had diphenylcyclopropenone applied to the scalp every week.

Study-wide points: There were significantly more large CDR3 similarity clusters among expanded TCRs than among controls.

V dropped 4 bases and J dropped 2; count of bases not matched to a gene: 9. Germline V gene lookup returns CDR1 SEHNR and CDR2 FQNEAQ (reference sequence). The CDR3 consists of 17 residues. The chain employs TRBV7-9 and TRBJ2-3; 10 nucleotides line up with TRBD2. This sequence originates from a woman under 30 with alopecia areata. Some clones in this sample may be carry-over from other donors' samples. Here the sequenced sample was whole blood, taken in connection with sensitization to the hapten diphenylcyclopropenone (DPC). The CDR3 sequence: CASSSITSGESTDTQYF. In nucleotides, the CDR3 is TGTGCCAGCAGCTCCATTACTAGCGGGGAATCCACAGATACGCAGTATTTT.